Below, 28 T cell receptor beta chains from the same sample are listed, as sequenced in a study of control samples from healthy donors and cancer patients (dated by TCRdb to 2020 to 2021). Library construction relied on the immunoSEQ multiplex PCR assay. Held by TCRdb, this immuneACCESS table contains in-frame sequences only and omits some clones. Under half of the omission traces to an unresolved V gene where checked; the cause of the rest is unknown. This sample comprises 150,000 or so clones, about 86% of them detected only once. The ten largest clones represent approximately 1.7% of the sample. Sequenced material: blood. The receptors derive from a man aged 18 to 30 in good health.

The V and J genes are TRBV6-2 or TRBV6-3 and TRBJ2-1; TRBD1 matches at 12 bases. V shed 4 bases and J 9 bases; nucleotides not matched to a gene: 13. Germline loops: CDR1 MNHEY, CDR2 SVGEGT. The CDR3 has 17 residues. CDR3 in amino acids: CASSSEFVGTGGGEQFF. The CDR3 DNA reads TGTGCCAGCAGTTCAGAATTCGTCGGGACAGGGGGCGGTGAGCAGTTCTTC.

The chain employs TRBV7-2 and TRBJ1-6; D is unresolved. The CDR3 length is 15 residues. Germline values: CDR1 SGHTA, CDR2 FQGNSA. V lost 5 bases and J lost 4, with 12 bases in between. The CDR3 loop is CASSPGSQYNSPLHF. CDR3 bases: TGTGCCAGCAGCCCCGGGTCACAATATAATTCACCCCTCCACTTT.

Here the CDR3 DNA reads TGTGCCAGCAGCCCCCGTAGCGGGGGGGCTCGGGAGACCCAGTACTTC. As protein: CASSPRSGGARETQYF. The chain carries TRBV9 and TRBJ2-5; 11 bases align to TRBD2. V dropped 4 bases and J dropped 5; count of bases not matched to a gene: 10. From germline, CDR1 is SGDLS and CDR2 YYNGEE. The CDR3 runs 16 residues.

On this clone itself: Germline is not matched at one junction end, which may reflect a read error. This rearrangement joins TRBV15 to TRBJ1-5; 8 bases agree with TRBD1. Germline V CDR1 and CDR2: LNHNV, YYDKDF (reference sequence). The CDR3 contains 15 residues. The CDR3 protein is CATSRDRGGGQPQHF. The DNA of the CDR3 is TGTGCCACCAGCCGAGACAGGGGAGGTGGACAGCCCCAGCATTTT.

Concerning this clone itself: Other DNA variants within this sample encode the same CDR3. The chain combines TRBV28 with TRBJ1-1; D not resolved. V gave up 2 bases and J gave up 1 base, with 2 bases separating them. Germline values: CDR1 MDHEN, CDR2 SYDVKM. The CDR3 is 12 amino acids. CDR3 protein: CASSLRNTEAFF. The CDR3 nucleotides read TGTGCCAGCAGTTTAAGGAACACTGAAGCTTTCTTT. The whole variable domain, filled in from reference TRBV28 and TRBJ1-1, reads DVKVTQSSRYLVKRTGEKVFLECVQDMDHENMFWYRQDPGLGLRLIYFSYDVKMKEKGDIPEGYSVSREKKERFSLILESASTNQTSMYLCASSLRNTEAFFGQGTRLTVV.

This chain links TRBV21-1 with TRBJ1-5. TRBV21-1 is noted as a pseudogene. The CDR3 extends over 16 amino acids. The CDR3 nucleotides read TGTGCCAGCAGCCGCCCCGTAAGGGCGATCAATCAGCCCCAGCATTTT. Translating gives CASSRPVRAINQPQHF.

The chain combines TRBV14 with TRBJ1-1, with D maybe TRBD1 (5 bases). The CDR3 has 14 amino acids. Trimming took off 3 bases at V and 3 bases at J, with 11 bases between the two ends. Germline V CDR1 and CDR2: SGHDN, FVKESK. The CDR3 protein is CASSQDTWDTEAFF. CDR3 nucleotide sequence: TGTGCCAGCAGCCAGGACACCTGGGACACTGAAGCTTTCTTT.

The genes are TRBV3-1 (or the pseudogene TRBV3-2) and TRBJ1-2; D unresolved. The ends were cut back, 4 bases at V and 1 base at J, with 10 bases in the middle. Germline assignment: CDR1 LGHDT and CDR2 YNNKEL (reference sequence). This CDR3 has 14 residues. The CDR3 here is CASSLRGLNYGYTF. The DNA for the CDR3 is TGTGCCAGCAGCCTCCGTGGACTTAACTATGGCTACACCTTC.

The chain has TRBV6-5 and TRBJ1-1; TRBD1 matches at 7 bases. Per the germline V gene, CDR1 is MNHEY and CDR2 is SVGAGI. CDR3 length: 13 residues. V shed 7 bases and J 2 bases; nucleotides not matched to a gene: 4. The CDR3 DNA reads TGTGCCAGCACCCGGACAGGAAACACTGAAGCTTTCTTT. Its translation: CASTRTGNTEAFF.

On this clone: The same CDR3 also results from other DNA sequences found in this sample. The V gene is TRBV19, the J gene TRBJ2-6; no definite D call. In germline, CDR1 is LNHDA, CDR2 SQIVND (reference sequence). V was trimmed by 3 bases and J by 0 bases, leaving 0 bases between them. The CDR3 is 13 amino acids. The DNA for the CDR3 is TGTGCCAGTAGTATCTCTGGGGCCAACGTCCTGACTTTC. This translates into CASSISGANVLTF.

The chain recombines TRBV5-5 with TRBJ2-7; 11 bases line up with TRBD2. The CDR3 contains 16 residues. The ends lost 4 bases at V and 6 bases at J; junction bases unmatched: 12. Germline V gives CDR1 SGHKS, CDR2 YYEKEE (reference sequence). The CDR3 DNA sequence: TGTGCCAGCAGCAGGGGCGCTAGCGGGGGGCACCGCGAGCAGTACTTC. Translation gives CASSRGASGGHREQYF.

This clone was found a few times. The chain's CDR3 is CASSLSRGRQETQYF. CDR3 nucleotides: TGTGCCAGCAGCTTATCCCGGGGGAGGCAAGAGACCCAGTACTTC. V gene TRBV13 combines with J gene TRBJ2-5, with a possible D match to TRBD2 (6 bases). The germline V gene encodes CDR1 PRHDT and CDR2 FYEKMQ (reference sequence). Deletions cut 2 bases from V and 2 bases from J, with 12 bases between. This CDR3 contains 15 residues.

The chain employs TRBV6-5 and TRBJ1-4; the D gene is possibly TRBD1 (6 bases). Trimming cost V 6 bases and J 5 bases, with 13 bases left between them. The CDR3 spans 14 residues. Germline values: CDR1 MNHEY, CDR2 SVGAGI. The CDR3 here is CASSPGHRNEKLFF. The CDR3 DNA sequence: TGTGCCAGCAGCCCGGGACATCGGAATGAAAAACTGTTTTTT.

The V gene is TRBV5-6, the J gene TRBJ1-1; tentative D call: TRBD1 (5 bases). Germline loops: CDR1 SGHDT, CDR2 YYEEEE. CDR3 size: 13 residues. The ends were cut back, 7 bases at V and 6 bases at J, with 16 bases in the middle. The CDR3, as DNA: TGTGCCAGCCGCCCCAGGGTCGTCCCTGAAGCTTTCTTT. It codes for CASRPRVVPEAFF.

The chain has TRBV6-5 and TRBJ1-2; no definite D call. V was cut by 8 bases and J by 1 base, with 5 bases left in between. Looked up from germline, CDR1 is MNHEY and CDR2 is SVGAGI. This CDR3 is built from 11 residues. The CDR3, as DNA: TGTGCCAGCGCTAATAACTATGGCTACACCTTC. This sequence encodes CASANNYGYTF.

The rearrangement uses TRBV6-5 and TRBJ2-1, with 9 bases matching TRBD1. This CDR3 has 14 residues. Germline V lookup: CDR1 MNHEY, CDR2 SVGAGI. V trimming: 5 bases; J trimming: 9 bases; junction bases outside the gene matches: 8. The CDR3 sequence: CASSTGTGTSEQFF. The CDR3 nucleotides read TGTGCCAGCAGTACCGGGACAGGGACTTCTGAGCAGTTCTTC.

This chain joins TRBV4-2 and TRBJ1-1; D unresolved. CDR1 is LGHNA, CDR2 YNFKEQ, per germline. Deletions cut 0 bases from V and 11 bases from J, with 16 bases between. This CDR3 is built from 14 residues. This CDR3 is CASSQDFLTRGAFF. The CDR3 bases are TGTGCCAGCAGCCAAGATTTCCTCACCCGAGGGGCTTTCTTT.

The rearrangement uses TRBV27 and TRBJ2-1; D unclear. V gave up 4 bases and J gave up 10 bases, with 8 bases separating them. The CDR3 is 11 amino acids. Germline CDR1 is MNHEY and CDR2 is SMNVEV (reference sequence). The CDR3 DNA reads TGTGCCAGCAGTTATAGTGGGGAGCAGTTCTTC. Its protein is CASSYSGEQFF.

This chain links TRBV5-1 with TRBJ2-4; tentative D call: TRBD2 (5 bases). CDR3 length: 16 residues. Germline CDR1 reads SGHRS; CDR2 reads YFSETQ. With 0 bases removed from V and 2 bases from J, the gap between germline ends came to 12 bases. The CDR3 spells CASSLAGSKTKNIQYF. In DNA, the CDR3 is TGCGCCAGCAGCTTGGCGGGGTCCAAAACCAAAAACATTCAGTACTTC.

V and J are TRBV5-6 and TRBJ2-7; possible D gene TRBD2, 5 bases. Trimming left V 4 bases short and J 4 bases short, with 6 bases between. Germline CDR1 is SGHDT and CDR2 is YYEEEE. The CDR3 loop spans 11 amino acids. The CDR3 DNA sequence: TGTGCCAGCAGCCGGGGATACGAGCAGTACTTC. Protein sequence: CASSRGYEQYF.

This sequence joins TRBV10-3 and TRBJ2-7; 7 bases are shared with TRBD1. J gave up 3 bases and V 8 bases, and 7 bases lay outside the gene matches. The CDR3 runs 13 residues. Germline V gene data show CDR1 as ENHRY and CDR2 as SYGVKD. CDR3 coding DNA: TGTGCCATCGGATGGACAGGAGGCTACGAGCAGTACTTC. This codes for CAIGWTGGYEQYF.

This chain connects TRBV20-1 to TRBJ2-5; a weak D match, TRBD2 (5 bases). This CDR3 spans 14 amino acids. Germline V gene sequence: CDR1 DFQATT, CDR2 SNEGSKA (reference sequence). V was pared by 3 bases and J by 6 bases, with 17 bases between. The CDR3 DNA reads as TGCAGTGCTAGTCCTAGGACTCGACTCAAGACCCAGTACTTC. Its protein product is CSASPRTRLKTQYF.

The chain employs TRBV6-2 or TRBV6-3 and TRBJ2-7; 7 nucleotides match TRBD2. The germline CDR1 and CDR2 sequences are MNHEY and SVGEGT. The CDR3 is 13 amino acids. With 5 bases clipped from V and 3 bases from J, the junction kept 4 bases outside the gene matches. The CDR3 coding sequence is TGTGCCAGCAGTAGAGCGGGGAACTACGAGCAGTACTTC. It codes for CASSRAGNYEQYF.

This clone was found once. J is TRBJ2-3 and V is TRBV30; 12 bases match TRBD1. Germline V gene data show CDR1 as GTSNPN and CDR2 as SVGIG (reference sequence). The CDR3 contains 16 residues. Trimming took 0 bases from V and 6 from J; bases not matched to a gene: 7. In DNA, the CDR3 is TGTGCCTGGAGTGTAGCTCCGGGACAGGGGGCGGATACGCAGTATTTT. Its protein product is CAWSVAPGQGADTQYF.

As to this clone: Distinct nucleotide sequences in the sample also encode this CDR3. The V and J genes are TRBV19 and TRBJ1-5; D not certain. Deletions cut 3 bases from V and 4 bases from J, with 4 bases between. The CDR3 is made up of 12 amino acids. The V gene's germline CDR1 is LNHDA and CDR2 SQIVND (reference sequence). In DNA form, the CDR3 reads TGTGCCAGTAGTATCGGGAATCAGCCCCAGCATTTT. Translated, it gives CASSIGNQPQHF.

The rearrangement links TRBV5-8 to TRBJ1-6; D gene ambiguous. The length of the CDR3 is 15 residues. Germline-derived CDR1 and CDR2 are SGHTS and YDEGEE. Trimming removed 5 bases at V and 8 bases at J, with 17 bases between. The CDR3 DNA reads TGTGCCAGCAGTAAAAGAGGGCTCCGTGATTCACCCCTCCACTTT. Its protein is CASSKRGLRDSPLHF.

The chain employs TRBV5-5 and TRBJ1-3, with D unresolved. The germline V gene has CDR1 SGHKS and CDR2 YYEKEE (reference sequence). This CDR3 region has 15 residues. The V gene lost 2 bases and the J gene lost 0 bases, with 9 bases spanning the gap. The CDR3 region has the DNA TGTGCCAGCAGCTTAAAGGCGAGCTCTGGAAACACCATATATTTT. Translated, it gives CASSLKASSGNTIYF.

The chain is built from TRBV5-1 and TRBJ2-7; 7 positions match TRBD1. Germline V gene lookup returns CDR1 SGHRS and CDR2 YFSETQ. There are 14 residues in the CDR3. The J segment lost 3 bases and the V segment lost 4 bases, leaving 7 bases of the junction unmatched. CDR3 region: CASSPQTGYYEQYF. The CDR3 coding sequence is TGCGCCAGCAGCCCTCAGACAGGGTACTACGAGCAGTACTTC. Full variable domain (outside the CDR3, taken from reference TRBV5-1 and TRBJ2-7): KAGVTQTPRYLIKTRGQQVTLSCSPISGHRSVSWYQQTPGQGLQFLFEYFSETQRNKGNFPGRFSGRQFSNSRSEMNVSTLELGDSALYLCASSPQTGYYEQYFGPGTRLTVT.